This T cell receptor (beta chain) comes out of a study of identical twins. Findings and caveats of the study: Some out-of-frame alpha sequences were shared by twins, and these showed excess low generation probability. Abundant beta clonotypes from cord blood had fewer insertions, unlike memory repertoires, which showed none. Partial confounding of zero-insertion analyses by invariant MAIT and iNKT cells was possible.

Unique molecular identifiers were present on the cDNA, and a universal primer site came from template switching. TCRdb re-called the 5' RACE reads with MiXCR, one entry per CDR3 protein. The sample lists around 200,000 distinct CDR3 sequences; roughly a tenth were seen once. This clonotype was seen at least ten times. Its specificity is not known. The source is a woman aged 18 to 35 in good health. The sequenced sample consisted of memory (CD45RO+) T cells sorted from blood.

The chain's CDR3 is CASSQTIAGGTYNEQFF. In nucleotides, the CDR3 is TGCGCCAGCAGCCAAACTATAGCGGGAGGGACCTACAATGAGCAGTTCTTC. The gene calls are TRBV4-3 and TRBJ2-1; TRBD2 aligns across 11 bases. Losses at the gene ends were 2 bases for V and 2 bases for J; bases not matched to a gene: 5. The CDR3 contains 17 residues. Germline V gene data show CDR1 as LGHNA and CDR2 as YSLEER.